The 21 T cell receptor beta chains in this list originate from one sample, sequenced in a study of immune evolution from preneoplasia to lung adenocarcinoma. Generated by immunoSEQ multiplex PCR, the TCRdb table keeps only in-frame clones and is missing some. The table lists under 4,500 clones, 65% to 85% of them singletons. Material for sequencing was FFPE lung adenocarcinoma in situ tissue. The source of these receptors is a person aged 60-80 years with lung adenocarcinoma.

J is TRBJ2-5 and V is TRBV7-2; D tentatively reads TRBD1 or TRBD2 (5 bases each). This CDR3 is built from 14 residues. Germline V gene lookup returns CDR1 SGHTA and CDR2 FQGNSA. Trimming stripped 5 bases from V and 5 bases from J, with 15 bases between. CDR3 bases: TGTGCCAGCAGCCCCGGGACGGTTGTCGAGACCCAGTACTTC. This codes for CASSPGTVVETQYF.

The V and J genes are TRBV11-2 and TRBJ2-3; 7 nucleotides line up with TRBD1. Germline V gene lookup returns CDR1 SGHAT and CDR2 FQNNGV. This CDR3 contains 15 residues. The junction had 11 bases not matched to a gene; V was cut back by 5 bases and J by 6 bases. The chain's CDR3 is CASSATGAISDTQYF. The CDR3 DNA follows: TGTGCCAGCAGCGCCACAGGGGCCATATCGGATACGCAGTATTTT.

V gene TRBV5-5 combines with J gene TRBJ2-7, with TRBD2 identical over 15 bases. Germline loops: CDR1 SGHKS, CDR2 YYEKEE (reference sequence). Trimming removed 4 bases from V and 4 bases from J; junction bases left unmatched: 9. The length of the CDR3 is 17 residues. CDR3 amino acids: CASSRTSGGVLVYEQYF. CDR3 DNA sequence: TGTGCCAGCAGCCGGACTAGCGGGGGGGTCCTGGTGTACGAGCAGTACTTC.

The J gene is TRBJ2-7, the V gene TRBV5-1; D is perhaps TRBD2 (6 bases). Trimming stripped 4 bases from V and 1 base from J, with 9 bases between. The CDR3 covers 13 residues. Germline V gives CDR1 SGHRS, CDR2 YFSETQ. CDR3 in amino acids: CASSPGDSYEQYF. Here the CDR3 DNA reads TGCGCCAGCAGCCCGGGGGATTCCTACGAGCAGTACTTC.

This clone has a single count. The genes are TRBV7-9 and TRBJ2-7, with 9 positions matching TRBD1. Looked up from germline, CDR1 is SEHNR and CDR2 is FQNEAQ (reference sequence). The junction had 4 bases not matched to a gene; V was cut back by 3 bases and J by 1 base. The CDR3 is 15 amino acids. The CDR3 DNA is TGTGCCAGCAGCTTTCACAGGGGGCGTTCCTACGAGCAGTACTTC. Amino acid sequence: CASSFHRGRSYEQYF.

V usage is TRBV2 and J usage is TRBJ1-5; D is undetermined. V was clipped by 4 bases and J by 2 bases, with 9 bases between them. The CDR3 extends over 14 amino acids. In germline, CDR1 is SNHLY, CDR2 FYNNEI. This chain's CDR3 is CASSADPRNQPQHF. As DNA, the CDR3 is TGTGCCAGCAGTGCCGACCCCCGCAATCAGCCCCAGCATTTT.

The CDR3 region is CASSLKRGWGDTQYF. CDR3 nucleotides: TGTGCCAGCAGCTTGAAGCGGGGTTGGGGAGATACGCAGTATTTT. The V call is TRBV7-2, the J call TRBJ2-3, with 7 bases that match TRBD2. The CDR3 runs to 15 residues. Trimming at V came to 3 bases and at J to 5 bases, leaving 8 bases not matched to a gene. Germline CDR1 reads SGHTA; CDR2 reads FQGNSA. Variable domain in full (rest from reference TRBV7-2 and TRBJ2-3): GAGVSQSPSNKVTEKGKDVELRCDPISGHTALYWYRQSLGQGLEFLIYFQGNSAPDKSGLPSDRFSAERTGGSVSTLTIQRTQQEDSAVYLCASSLKRGWGDTQYFGPGTRLTVL.

This chain joins TRBV18 and TRBJ2-7, with TRBD1 matching 10 bases. The germline V gene encodes CDR1 KGHSH and CDR2 LQKENI. The CDR3 has 15 amino acids. V gave up 5 bases and J gave up 0 bases; unmatched junction bases: 4. CDR3 sequence reads: CASSTGQGFSYEQYF. CDR3 nucleotide sequence: TGTGCCAGCTCAACGGGACAGGGGTTCTCCTACGAGCAGTACTTC.

Here the CDR3 reads CASSSGGVEQYF. As DNA, the CDR3 is TGTGCCAGCAGTTCGGGCGGGGTGGAGCAGTACTTC. This chain links TRBV28 with TRBJ2-7; TRBD2 might be the D (6 bases). V was shortened by 4 bases and J by 7 bases, with 11 bases between the two germline ends. This CDR3 spans 12 amino acids. Germline V gene lookup returns CDR1 MDHEN and CDR2 SYDVKM.

Only one count was recorded for this clone. J is TRBJ2-1 and V is TRBV19; a weak D match, TRBD1 (6 bases). CDR1 and CDR2 from the germline V gene are LNHDA and SQIVND (reference sequence). There are 14 residues in the CDR3. V shed 6 bases and J shed 4 bases, with 13 bases lying between them. CDR3 bases: TGTGCCAGTAGACAGGGATCGGGGTACAATGAGCAGTTCTTC. This sequence encodes CASRQGSGYNEQFF.

V and J are TRBV7-2 and TRBJ2-7; 14 bases line up with TRBD2. Losses at the gene ends were 4 bases for V and 4 bases for J; bases not matched to a gene: 12. This CDR3 region has 18 residues. Germline V gene lookup returns CDR1 SGHTA and CDR2 FQGNSA. As DNA, the CDR3 is TGTGCCAGCAGCTCCGGAAGGCGACTAGCGGGGGGGCCTTACGAGCAGTACTTC. Translation gives CASSSGRRLAGGPYEQYF.

The chain employs TRBV27 and TRBJ2-3; perhaps TRBD2 as D (5 bases). The CDR3 is 12 amino acids. Germline values: CDR1 MNHEY, CDR2 SMNVEV (reference sequence). Trimming cost V 5 bases and J 11 bases, with 14 bases left between them. CDR3 residues: CASSTRGYGQYF. Here the CDR3 DNA reads TGTGCCAGCAGTACCAGAGGGTATGGGCAGTATTTT.

CDR3 bases: TGTGCCAGCAGCGTAAGGGGGGATGAGCAGCCCCAGCATTTT. Amino acids: CASSVRGDEQPQHF. The chain employs TRBV9 and TRBJ1-5; maybe TRBD1 (6 bases). CDR1 and CDR2 from the germline V gene are SGDLS and YYNGEE. Trimming took 1 base from V and 7 from J, leaving 12 bases between them. The length of the CDR3 is 14 residues.

The rearrangement joins TRBV29-1 to TRBJ1-5, with D tentatively TRBD1 (5 bases). Trimming left V 5 bases short and J 4 bases short, with 18 bases between. Looked up from germline, CDR1 is SQVTM and CDR2 is ANQGSEA. The CDR3 runs to 15 residues. CDR3 nucleotides: TGCAGCGTTTTTCCGGGGCTCTGGGGGAATCAGCCCCAGCATTTT. It yields the protein CSVFPGLWGNQPQHF.

The CDR3 bases are TGTGCCAGTAGTATCTCCTATCCTATTCGGGGGGGCATTAGCAATCAGCCCCAGCATTTT. Its protein is CASSISYPIRGGISNQPQHF. The gene calls are TRBV19 and TRBJ1-5, with D perhaps matching TRBD1 (6 bases). In germline, CDR1 is LNHDA, CDR2 SQIVND (reference sequence). V was pared by 3 bases and J by 0 bases, with 24 bases between. The CDR3 sequence is 20 residues long.

V gene TRBV27 combines with J gene TRBJ1-5; D may be TRBD1 (5 bases). CDR1 and CDR2 from the germline V gene are MNHEY and SMNVEV (reference sequence). CDR3 length equals 14 residues. Trimming took 3 bases from V and 7 from J, leaving 13 bases between them. As DNA, the CDR3 is TGTGCCAGCAGTTTCGCCGGGGGTGACCAGCCCCAGCATTTT. This codes for CASSFAGGDQPQHF.

A few counts support this clone. The chain recombines TRBV9 with TRBJ2-2; tentative D call: TRBD2 (6 bases). Germline CDR1 and CDR2: SGDLS and YYNGEE. The ends were cut back, 2 bases at V and 4 bases at J, with 15 bases in the middle. The CDR3 spans 16 residues. CDR3 loop: CASSVGTAGPTGELFF. As DNA, the CDR3 is TGTGCCAGCAGCGTCGGGACTGCTGGCCCCACCGGGGAGCTGTTTTTT. Using reference TRBV9 and TRBJ2-2 for the parts outside the CDR3, the full variable domain is DSGVTQTPKHLITATGQRVTLRCSPRSGDLSVYWYQQSLDQGLQFLIQYYNGEERAKGNILERFSAQQFPDLHSELNLSSLELGDSALYFCASSVGTAGPTGELFFGEGSRLTVL.

CDR3 in DNA: TGTGCCTGGACGGAGGACTCGTGGTCACCCCTCCACTTT. This gives the protein CAWTEDSWSPLHF. The chain links TRBV30 to TRBJ1-6, with D uncertain. The CDR3 contains 13 residues. Germline CDR1 GTSNPN, CDR2 SVGIG (reference sequence). V was cut by 4 bases and J by 10 bases, with 14 bases left in between.

The chain combines TRBV7-3 with TRBJ2-2; D may match TRBD1 or TRBD2 (5 bases each). Germline loops: CDR1 SGHTA, CDR2 FQGTGA. V lost 4 bases and J lost 4, with 13 bases in between. The CDR3 extends over 15 amino acids. The CDR3 bases are TGTGCCAGCAGCTCCCAGGGACCCTCCACCGGGGAGCTGTTTTTT. Its protein product is CASSSQGPSTGELFF.

This clone was counted between two and nine times. This chain connects TRBV5-1 to TRBJ1-4; no firm D call. V was trimmed by 0 bases and J by 0 bases, leaving 6 bases between them. This CDR3 has 15 amino acids. Germline loops: CDR1 SGHRS, CDR2 YFSETQ. The CDR3 loop is CASSLVRATNEKLFF. The DNA of the CDR3 is TGCGCCAGCAGCTTGGTGCGGGCAACTAATGAAAAACTGTTTTTT.

The chain carries TRBV15 and TRBJ2-1, with 8 bases lining up with TRBD2. The germline V gene encodes CDR1 LNHNV and CDR2 YYDKDF (reference sequence). V shed 0 bases, J shed 0 bases, and the junction held 7 bases outside the gene matches. This CDR3 has 18 amino acids. CDR3 region: CATSRESGGSSSYNEQFF. CDR3 DNA: TGTGCCACCAGCAGAGAGAGCGGGGGCTCCAGCTCCTACAATGAGCAGTTCTTC.